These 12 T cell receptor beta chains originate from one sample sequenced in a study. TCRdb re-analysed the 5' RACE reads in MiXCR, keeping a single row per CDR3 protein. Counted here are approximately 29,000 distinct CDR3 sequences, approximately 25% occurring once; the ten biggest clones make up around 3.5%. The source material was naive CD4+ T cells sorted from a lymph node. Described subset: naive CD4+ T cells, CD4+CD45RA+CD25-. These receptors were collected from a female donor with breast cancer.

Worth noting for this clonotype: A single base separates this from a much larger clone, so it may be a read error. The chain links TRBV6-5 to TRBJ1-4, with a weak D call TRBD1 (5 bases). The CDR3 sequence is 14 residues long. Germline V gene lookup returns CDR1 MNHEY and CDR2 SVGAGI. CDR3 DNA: TGTGCCAGCGCCTTCCGCAGGGATATAGAAAAACTGGTTTTT. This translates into CASAFRRDIEKLVF.

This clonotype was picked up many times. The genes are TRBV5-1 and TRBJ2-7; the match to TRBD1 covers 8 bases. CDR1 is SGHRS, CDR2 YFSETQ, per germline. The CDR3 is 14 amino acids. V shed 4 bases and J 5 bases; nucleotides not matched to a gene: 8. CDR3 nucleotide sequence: TGCGCCAGCAGCGCCCAGGGGGCTCGCCACGAGCAGTACTTC. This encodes CASSAQGARHEQYF. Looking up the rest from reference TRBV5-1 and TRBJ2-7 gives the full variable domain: KAGVTQTPRYLIKTRGQQVTLSCSPISGHRSVSWYQQTPGQGLQFLFEYFSETQRNKGNFPGRFSGRQFSNSRSEMNVSTLELGDSALYLCASSAQGARHEQYFGPGTRLTVT.

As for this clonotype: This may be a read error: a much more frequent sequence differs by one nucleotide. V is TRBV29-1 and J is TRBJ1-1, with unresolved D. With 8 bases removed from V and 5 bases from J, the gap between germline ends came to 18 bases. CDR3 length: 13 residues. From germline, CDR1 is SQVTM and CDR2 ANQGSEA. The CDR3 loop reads CSIGPEGGTEAFF. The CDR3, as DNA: TGCAGCATTGGCCCGGAAGGAGGAACTGAAGCTTTCTTT.

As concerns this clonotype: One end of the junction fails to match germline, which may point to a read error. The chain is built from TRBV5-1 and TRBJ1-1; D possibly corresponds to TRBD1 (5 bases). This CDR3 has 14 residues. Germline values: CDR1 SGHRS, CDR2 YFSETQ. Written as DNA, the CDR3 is TGCGCCAGCAGCCTGCAGGGCATGAACACTGAAGCTCTCTTT. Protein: CASSLQGMNTEALF.

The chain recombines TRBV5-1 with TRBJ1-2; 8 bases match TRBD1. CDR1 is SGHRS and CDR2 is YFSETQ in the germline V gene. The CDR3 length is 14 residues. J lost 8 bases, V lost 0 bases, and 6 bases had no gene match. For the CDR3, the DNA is TGCGCCAGCAGCTTGGAGGGCAGGGGGCAAGGCTACACCTTC. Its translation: CASSLEGRGQGYTF.

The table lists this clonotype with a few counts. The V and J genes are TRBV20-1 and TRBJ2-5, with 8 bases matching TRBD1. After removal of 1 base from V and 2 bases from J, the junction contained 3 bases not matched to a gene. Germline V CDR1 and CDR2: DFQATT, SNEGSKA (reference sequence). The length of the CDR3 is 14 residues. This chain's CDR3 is CSARGTGSQETQYF. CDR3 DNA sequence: TGCAGTGCTAGAGGGACAGGGAGTCAAGAGACCCAGTACTTC.

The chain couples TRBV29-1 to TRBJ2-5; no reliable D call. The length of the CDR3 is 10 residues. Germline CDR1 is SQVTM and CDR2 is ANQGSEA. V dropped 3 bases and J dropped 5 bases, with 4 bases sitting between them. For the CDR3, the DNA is TGCAGCGTTGAGTGGGAGACCCAGTACTTC. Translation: CSVEWETQYF.

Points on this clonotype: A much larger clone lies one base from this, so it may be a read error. This CDR3 is CASSFGSYEQYF. The CDR3 coding sequence is TGTGCCAGCAGCTTCGGTTCCTACGAGCAGTACTTC. The chain couples TRBV11-3 to TRBJ2-7, with D unresolved. The CDR3 contains 12 residues. Trimming shortened V by 3 bases and J by 1 base, and 4 bases separated the two germline ends. Germline V gives CDR1 SGHNT, CDR2 YENEEA.

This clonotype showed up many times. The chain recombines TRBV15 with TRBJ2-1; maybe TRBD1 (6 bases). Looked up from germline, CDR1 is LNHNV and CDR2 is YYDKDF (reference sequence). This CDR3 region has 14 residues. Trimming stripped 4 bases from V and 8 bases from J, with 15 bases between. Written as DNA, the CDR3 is TGTGCCACCAGCACCAAAAAACAGGGCCATGAGCAGTTCTTC. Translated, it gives CATSTKKQGHEQFF.

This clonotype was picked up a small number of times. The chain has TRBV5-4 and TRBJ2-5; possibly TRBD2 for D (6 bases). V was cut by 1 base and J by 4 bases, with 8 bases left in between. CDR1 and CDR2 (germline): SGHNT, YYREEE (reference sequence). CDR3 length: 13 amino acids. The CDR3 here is CASSLKGGETQYF. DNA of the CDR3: TGTGCCAGCAGCTTGAAGGGAGGAGAGACCCAGTACTTC.

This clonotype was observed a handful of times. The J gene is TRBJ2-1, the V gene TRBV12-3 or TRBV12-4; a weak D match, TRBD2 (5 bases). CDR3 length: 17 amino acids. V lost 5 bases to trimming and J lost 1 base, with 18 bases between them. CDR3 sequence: CASSPQTGIVSYNEQFF. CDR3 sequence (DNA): TGTGCCAGCAGTCCTCAGACGGGGATTGTGTCCTACAATGAGCAGTTCTTC.

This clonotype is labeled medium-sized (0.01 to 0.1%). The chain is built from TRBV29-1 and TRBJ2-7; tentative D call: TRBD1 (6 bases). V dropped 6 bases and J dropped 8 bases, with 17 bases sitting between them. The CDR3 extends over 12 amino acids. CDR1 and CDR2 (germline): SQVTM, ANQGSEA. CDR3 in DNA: TGCAGCGTGGGCGTATTTGGACAGAAGCAGTACTTC. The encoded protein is CSVGVFGQKQYF.